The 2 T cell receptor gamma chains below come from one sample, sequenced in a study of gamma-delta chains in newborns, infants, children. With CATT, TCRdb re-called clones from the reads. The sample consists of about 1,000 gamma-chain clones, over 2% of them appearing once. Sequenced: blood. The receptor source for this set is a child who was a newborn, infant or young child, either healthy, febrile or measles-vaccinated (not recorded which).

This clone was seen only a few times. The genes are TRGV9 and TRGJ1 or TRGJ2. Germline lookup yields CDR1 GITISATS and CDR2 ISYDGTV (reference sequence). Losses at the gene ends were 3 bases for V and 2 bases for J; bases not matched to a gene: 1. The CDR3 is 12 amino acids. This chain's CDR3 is CALWEYYYKKLF. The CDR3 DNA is TGTGCCTTGTGGGAGTATTATTATAAGAAACTCTTT.

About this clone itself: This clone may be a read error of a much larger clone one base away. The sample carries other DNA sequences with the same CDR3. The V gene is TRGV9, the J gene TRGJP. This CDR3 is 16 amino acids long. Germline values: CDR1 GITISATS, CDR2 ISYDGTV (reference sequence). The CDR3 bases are TGTGCCCTGTGGGAGGTGAGCGAGTTGGGCAAAAAAATCAAGGTATTT. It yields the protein CALWEVSELGKKIKVF.